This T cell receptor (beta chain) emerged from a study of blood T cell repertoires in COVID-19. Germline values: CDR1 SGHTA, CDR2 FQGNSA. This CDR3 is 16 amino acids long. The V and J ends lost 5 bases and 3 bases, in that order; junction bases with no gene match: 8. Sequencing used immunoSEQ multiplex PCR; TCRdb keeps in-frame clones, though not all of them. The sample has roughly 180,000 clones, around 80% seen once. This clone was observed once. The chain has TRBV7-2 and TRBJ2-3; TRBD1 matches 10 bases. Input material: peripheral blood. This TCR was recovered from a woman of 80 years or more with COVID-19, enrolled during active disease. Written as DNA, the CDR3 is TGTGCCAGCAGCAAAGACAGGGGGCTAGTGACAGATACGCAGTATTTT. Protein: CASSKDRGLVTDTQYF.